This entry features one T cell receptor (beta chain) sequence. Its antigen is as yet unknown. V was cut by 3 bases and J by 6 bases, with 16 bases left in between. From germline, CDR1 is SGDLS and CDR2 YYNGEE. The CDR3 runs 14 residues. These data are taken from a study of shared clonotypes between healthy human individuals. Study background: The donors, a couple of women and a few men, were aged 18 to 49. Study-wide points: Among non-shared clonotypes, generation probabilities were lower than among those shared by all four donors.

Only CD45RO-negative cells positively selected for CCR7 counted as naive CD8 cells, so terminally differentiated effector memory CD45RA+ cells were excluded. The assay was carried out at the deep level. Generated by immunoSEQ multiplex PCR, the TCRdb table keeps only in-frame clones and is missing some. Counted here are around 2.1 million clones, about 92% occurring once; the ten biggest clones make up roughly 1.7%. The receptor was derived from a man aged 18 to 30 in good health. Some clones in this sample may be carry-over from other donors' samples. The chain carries TRBV9 and TRBJ2-7; D might be TRBD2 (5 bases). The sequencing sample was made of naive CD8+ T cells from PBMCs. The CDR3 DNA sequence: TGTGCCAGCAGCGATCGACTGGGGAGCCTCGAGCAGTACTTC. Residues: CASSDRLGSLEQYF.